These 19 T cell receptor beta chains were all obtained from the same sample, sequenced in a study of blood T cell repertoires in COVID-19. Profiled with immunoSEQ multiplex PCR; TCRdb holds only in-frame clones, not every one. The table shows more than 55,000 clones, with about nine tenths occurring only once. Sequences were obtained from peripheral blood. These receptors came from a woman of 80 years or more with acute or convalescent COVID-19.

V usage is TRBV14 and J usage is TRBJ2-1, with D tentatively TRBD2 (5 bases). The CDR3 has 13 amino acids. Trimming left V 4 bases short and J 3 bases short, with 7 bases between. Germline CDR1 and CDR2: SGHDN and FVKESK. The CDR3 is CASSRTLYNEQFF. The CDR3 coding sequence is TGTGCCAGCAGCCGGACTCTCTACAATGAGCAGTTCTTC.

The chain couples TRBV6-1 to TRBJ2-2; TRBD1 might be the D (5 bases). V dropped 2 bases and J dropped 3 bases, with 13 bases sitting between them. From germline, CDR1 is MNHNS and CDR2 SASEGT. The CDR3 spans 16 residues. The CDR3 DNA sequence: TGTGCCAGCAGTGAAAGACAGAATTTTTACACCGGGGAGCTGTTTTTT. Translation: CASSERQNFYTGELFF.

The genes are TRBV9 and TRBJ2-5; TRBD1 might be the D (6 bases). Germline CDR1 SGDLS, CDR2 YYNGEE. The CDR3 is 13 amino acids. V was pared by 3 bases and J by 7 bases, with 13 bases between. CDR3 sequence reads: CASSGGDTMTQYF. DNA for the CDR3: TGTGCCAGCAGCGGAGGGGACACGATGACCCAGTACTTC.

The chain combines TRBV18 with TRBJ2-5; D perhaps matches TRBD2 (6 bases). Trimming removed 3 bases from V and 5 bases from J, with 19 bases in between. The length of the CDR3 is 16 residues. CDR1 and CDR2 from the germline V gene are KGHSH and LQKENI. The CDR3 reads CASSPTFSGTGETQYF. The CDR3 bases are TGTGCCAGCTCACCGACTTTTTCAGGGACTGGTGAGACCCAGTACTTC.

The V call is TRBV6-5, the J call TRBJ2-5; D gene unclear. V was clipped by 10 bases and J by 3 bases, with 12 bases between them. The germline gives CDR1 MNHEY, CDR2 SVGAGI. The CDR3 consists of 12 residues. This chain's CDR3 is CATRPAEETQYF. Here the CDR3 DNA reads TGTGCCACCCGCCCGGCGGAAGAGACCCAGTACTTC.

CDR3: CASRARGNQPQHF. In nucleotides, the CDR3 is TGTGCCAGTAGGGCTCGGGGCAATCAGCCCCAGCATTTT. The rearrangement links TRBV19 to TRBJ1-5; the D is unclear. V was pared by 6 bases and J by 2 bases, with 8 bases between. The CDR3 contains 13 residues. Germline V gene lookup returns CDR1 LNHDA and CDR2 SQIVND (reference sequence). The full variable domain, in which reference TRBV19 and TRBJ1-5 provide the parts outside the CDR3, is DGGITQSPKYLFRKEGQNVTLSCEQNLNHDAMYWYRQDPGQGLRLIYYSQIVNDFQKGDIAEGYSVSREKKESFPLTVTSAQKNPTAFYLCASRARGNQPQHFGDGTRLSIL.

The chain has TRBV18 and TRBJ2-4; tentative D call: TRBD1 (6 bases). The V gene lost 2 bases and the J gene lost 1 base, with 9 bases spanning the gap. The CDR3 loop spans 15 amino acids. CDR1 KGHSH and CDR2 LQKENI come from the germline V gene. The CDR3 nucleotides read TGTGCCAGCTCACCATTCAGGGGTGCCAAAAACATTCAGTACTTC. It is translated as CASSPFRGAKNIQYF.

V usage is TRBV3-1 (or the pseudogene TRBV3-2) and J usage is TRBJ1-2; tentatively, D is TRBD1 (6 bases). There are 13 residues in the CDR3. Germline lookup yields CDR1 LGHDT and CDR2 YNNKEL (reference sequence). Between the trimmed V and J ends, which lost 4 bases and 5 bases, there was a span of 11 bases. CDR3: CASSPQGYYGYTF. The CDR3 nucleotides are TGTGCCAGCAGCCCACAGGGATATTATGGCTACACCTTC.

A single count supports this clone. CDR3 residues: CASSLEGREDEKLFF. CDR3 DNA sequence: TGTGCCAGCAGCTTAGAAGGCAGGGAGGATGAAAAACTGTTTTTT. The chain is built from TRBV7-9 and TRBJ1-4; D may be TRBD1 (5 bases). V shed 1 base and J shed 6 bases, with 12 bases lying between them. The CDR3 has 15 amino acids. Germline-derived CDR1 and CDR2 are SEHNR and FQNEAQ (reference sequence).

The chain has TRBV7-3 and TRBJ1-4; D is uncertain. V was clipped by 5 bases and J by 2 bases, with 15 bases between them. Germline V CDR1 and CDR2: SGHTA, FQGTGA. This CDR3 comprises 16 residues. The DNA of the CDR3 is TGTGCCAGCAGCCCAGTGTCGTGGGCGACTAATGAAAAACTGTTTTTT. Translated: CASSPVSWATNEKLFF. Based on the CDR3 plus reference TRBV7-3 and TRBJ1-4, the full variable domain is GAGVSQTPSNKVTEKGKYVELRCDPISGHTALYWYRQSLGQGPEFLIYFQGTGAADDSGLPNDRFFAVRPEGSVSTLKIQRTERGDSAVYLCASSPVSWATNEKLFFGSGTQLSVL.

The rearrangement uses TRBV3-1 (or the pseudogene TRBV3-2) and TRBJ2-2, with D tentatively TRBD2 (6 bases). The V end was cut by 1 base, the J end by 5 bases, with 11 bases between. Germline V lookup: CDR1 LGHDT, CDR2 YNNKEL (reference sequence). This CDR3 spans 15 amino acids. CDR3 nucleotide sequence: TGTGCCAGCAGCCAAGCCGGGAGTCTTACCGGGGAGCTGTTTTTT. Protein product: CASSQAGSLTGELFF.

The genes are TRBV5-4 and TRBJ2-5, with D maybe TRBD2 (5 bases). Trimming pared 7 bases from V and 7 bases from J, leaving 14 bases between. The CDR3 runs 12 residues. CDR1 SGHNT and CDR2 YYREEE come from the germline V gene (reference sequence). CDR3 sequence: CASGREGGTQYF. CDR3 nucleotide sequence: TGTGCCAGCGGCCGTGAGGGTGGGACCCAGTACTTC.

The chain recombines TRBV3-1 (or the pseudogene TRBV3-2) with TRBJ1-4; D is undetermined. The CDR3 runs 13 residues. The V gene lost 3 bases and the J gene lost 7 bases, with 9 bases spanning the gap. CDR1 and CDR2 (germline): LGHDT, YNNKEL (reference sequence). CDR3 sequence reads: CASSHNRVEKLFF. Written as DNA, the CDR3 is TGTGCCAGCAGCCACAATCGGGTTGAAAAACTGTTTTTT.

This rearrangement joins TRBV4-1 to TRBJ1-2; tentative D call: TRBD1 (6 bases). The CDR3 is made up of 17 amino acids. V was cut by 4 bases and J by 0 bases, with 18 bases left in between. Germline assignment: CDR1 MGHRA and CDR2 YSYEKL. The CDR3 protein is CASSLRRGGAANYGYTF. The DNA for the CDR3 is TGCGCCAGCAGCCTCCGCCGCGGGGGGGCTGCTAACTATGGCTACACCTTC.

The chain is built from TRBV5-6 and TRBJ2-7; 9 nucleotides agree with TRBD1. The junction had 5 bases not matched to a gene; V was cut back by 4 bases and J by 6 bases. The CDR3 totals 13 residues. CDR1 is SGHDT, CDR2 YYEEEE, per germline. The CDR3 nucleotides are TGTGCCAGCAGCGTACCGACAGGGGGCGAGCAGTACTTC. Its translation: CASSVPTGGEQYF.

The chain recombines TRBV7-2 with TRBJ1-1, with TRBD1 matching over 9 bases. This CDR3 region has 14 residues. Germline V gene sequence: CDR1 SGHTA, CDR2 FQGNSA. With 5 bases clipped from V and 9 bases from J, the junction kept 10 bases outside the gene matches. The CDR3 protein is CASSVDSGTGQAFF. CDR3 in DNA: TGTGCCAGCAGCGTTGATTCCGGGACAGGGCAAGCTTTCTTT.

V usage is TRBV20-1 and J usage is TRBJ2-3; D is uncertain. CDR3 length: 16 amino acids. The ends were cut back, 3 bases at V and 2 bases at J, with 18 bases in the middle. Germline V gene lookup returns CDR1 DFQATT and CDR2 SNEGSKA (reference sequence). CDR3 nucleotides: TGCAGTGCTAGTCTCGTTTGGCTGATAAACACAGATACGCAGTATTTT. Translation gives CSASLVWLINTDTQYF.

The genes are TRBV5-5 and TRBJ1-4; 7 nucleotides match TRBD1. CDR1 is SGHKS, CDR2 YYEKEE, per germline (reference sequence). This CDR3 contains 17 residues. Unmatched junction bases numbered 17, after V lost 4 bases and J lost 8 bases. DNA for the CDR3: TGTGCCAGCAGCGGGGAGGCTCACAGGGGAGTAGGGGAAAAACTGTTTTTT. It yields the protein CASSGEAHRGVGEKLFF.

This rearrangement joins TRBV7-3 to TRBJ2-2; 12 bases align to TRBD2. V shed 4 bases, J shed 7 bases, and the junction held 10 bases outside the gene matches. The CDR3 loop spans 17 amino acids. CDR1 and CDR2 from the germline V gene are SGHTA and FQGTGA. The CDR3: CASSSHLLAGGVGELFF. The CDR3 DNA follows: TGTGCCAGCAGCTCGCACTTACTAGCGGGAGGAGTCGGGGAGCTGTTTTTT.